The next 8 T cell receptor beta chains were all read from a single sample in a study of shared clonotypes between healthy human individuals. Sequencing used immunoSEQ multiplex PCR; TCRdb keeps in-frame clones, though not all of them. The profile shows 2 million to 2.5 million clones, about 90% of them singletons. Material for sequencing was naive CD4+ T cells from PBMCs. Subset: CD45RA+ positively selected. These receptors were taken from a man younger than 30 in good health. Some clones in this sample may be carry-over from other donors' samples.

As regards this clone: Other DNA sequences in the sample encode the same CDR3. The chain combines TRBV6-5 with TRBJ2-7, with 7 bases aligning to TRBD1. The CDR3 is made up of 14 amino acids. With V trimmed by 0 bases and J by 3 bases, 2 bases remained unmatched. The germline V gene encodes CDR1 MNHEY and CDR2 SVGAGI. The DNA of the CDR3 is TGTGCCAGCAGTTACTCGAACAGGGGCTACGAGCAGTACTTC. This gives the protein CASSYSNRGYEQYF.

A remark on this clone: Additional DNA sequences in this sample encode the identical CDR3. The V gene is TRBV5-4, the J gene TRBJ2-2; either TRBD1 or TRBD2 may fit D (5 bases each). V was trimmed by 1 base and J by 4 bases, leaving 11 bases between them. The CDR3 loop spans 15 amino acids. Germline-derived CDR1 and CDR2 are SGHNT and YYREEE (reference sequence). The CDR3 reads CASSLSGTGTGELFF. The CDR3 DNA reads as TGTGCCAGCAGCTTGTCTGGGACGGGCACCGGGGAGCTGTTTTTT.

V gene TRBV4-2 combines with J gene TRBJ1-1; D ambiguous. There are 14 residues in the CDR3. V was cut by 1 base and J by 1 base, with 7 bases left in between. Germline loops: CDR1 LGHNA, CDR2 YNFKEQ. CDR3 residues: CASSQAMSNTEAFF. CDR3 sequence (DNA): TGTGCCAGCAGCCAAGCAATGTCGAACACTGAAGCTTTCTTT.

The V and J genes are TRBV4-1 and TRBJ2-3; 8 bases map to TRBD2. The CDR3 runs to 16 residues. The V gene's germline CDR1 is MGHRA and CDR2 YSYEKL. V trimming: 4 bases; J trimming: 3 bases; junction bases outside the gene matches: 9. The CDR3 spells CASSLQGLDETDTQYF. The CDR3 DNA reads as TGCGCCAGCAGCCTACAGGGACTAGACGAGACAGATACGCAGTATTTT.

This clone was seen a single time. The V and J genes are TRBV7-6 and TRBJ1-2; unclear D gene. CDR3 length equals 13 residues. Per germline, CDR1 SGHVS and CDR2 FNYEAQ. Between the trimmed V and J ends, which lost 5 bases and 2 bases, there was a span of 9 bases. The CDR3 DNA reads as TGTGCCAGCAGCGGACGGTTGAACTATGGCTACACCTTC. Translated: CASSGRLNYGYTF.

This chain's CDR3 is CASSSDRGSDTQYF. The DNA of the CDR3 is TGTGCCAGCAGCTCGGACAGGGGTTCAGATACGCAGTATTTT. The chain uses TRBV5-4 and TRBJ2-3; 9 nucleotides match TRBD1. This CDR3 comprises 14 residues. Germline CDR1 reads SGHNT; CDR2 reads YYREEE (reference sequence). V lost 3 bases, J lost 4 bases, and 3 bases stayed unmatched.

The chain uses TRBV28 and TRBJ2-3, with 9 bases fitting TRBD2. The germline gives CDR1 MDHEN, CDR2 SYDVKM. With 3 bases clipped from V and 4 bases from J, the junction kept 8 bases outside the gene matches. The CDR3 loop spans 16 amino acids. The CDR3 reads CASSLAIAGASDTQYF. In DNA, the CDR3 is TGTGCCAGCAGTTTGGCAATAGCGGGAGCATCAGATACGCAGTATTTT.

J is TRBJ1-2 and V is TRBV28; a weak D match, TRBD1 (6 bases). The length of the CDR3 is 17 residues. V was pared by 0 bases and J by 7 bases, with 21 bases between. CDR1 and CDR2 from the germline V gene are MDHEN and SYDVKM. CDR3 sequence: CASSLWGRGARGGGYTF. The CDR3 region has the DNA TGTGCCAGCAGTTTATGGGGTCGGGGGGCGCGCGGTGGTGGCTACACCTTC.